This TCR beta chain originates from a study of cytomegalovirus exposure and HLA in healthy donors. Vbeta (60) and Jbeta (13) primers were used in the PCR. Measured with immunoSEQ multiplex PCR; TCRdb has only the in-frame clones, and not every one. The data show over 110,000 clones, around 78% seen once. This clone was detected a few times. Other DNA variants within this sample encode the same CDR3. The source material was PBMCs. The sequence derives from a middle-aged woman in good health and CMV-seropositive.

The CDR3 DNA reads as TGCGCCAGCAGCCAGGGAAGGGGGAGCTATGGCTACACCTTC. Translated: CASSQGRGSYGYTF. V usage is TRBV4-1 and J usage is TRBJ1-2; D may be TRBD1 (6 bases). Germline CDR1 MGHRA, CDR2 YSYEKL. The CDR3 sequence is 14 residues long. Trimming removed 3 bases at V and 4 bases at J, with 12 bases between.